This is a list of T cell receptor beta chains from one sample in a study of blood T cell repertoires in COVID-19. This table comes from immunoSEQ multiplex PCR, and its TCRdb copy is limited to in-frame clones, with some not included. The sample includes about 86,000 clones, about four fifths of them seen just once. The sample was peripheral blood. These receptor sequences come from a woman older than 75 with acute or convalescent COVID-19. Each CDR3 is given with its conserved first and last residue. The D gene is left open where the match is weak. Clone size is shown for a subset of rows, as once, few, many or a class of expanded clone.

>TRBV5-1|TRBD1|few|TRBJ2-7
TGCGCCAGCAGCGACCGGGACAGGGGGTCCGAGCAGTACTTC
CASSDRDRGSEQYF
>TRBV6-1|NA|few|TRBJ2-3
TGTGCCAGCAGTGAAACGAACATCCCAGATACGCAGTATTTT
CASSETNIPDTQYF
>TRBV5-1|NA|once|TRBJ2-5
TGCGCCAGCAGCTTGGCGGGACAAAGAGGAGAGACCCAGTACTTC
CASSLAGQRGETQYF
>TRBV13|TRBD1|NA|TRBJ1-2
TGCCGGACAGGGGGAAGGGGCTATGGCTACACCTTC
CRTGGRGYGYTF
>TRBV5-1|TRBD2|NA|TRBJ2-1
TGCGCCAGCAGCATGAGGACTAGCGGGAACAATGAGCAGTTCTTC
CASSMRTSGNNEQFF
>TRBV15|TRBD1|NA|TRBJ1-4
TGTGCCACCAGCAGAGCCGGGACAGGGGATGAAAAACTGTTTTTT
CATSRAGTGDEKLFF
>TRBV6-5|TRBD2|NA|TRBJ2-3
TGTGCCAGCAGTTACCTAGCGGGGGGATCAGATACGCAGTATTTT
CASSYLAGGSDTQYF
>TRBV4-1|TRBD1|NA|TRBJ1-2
TGCGCCAGCAGCCAAGCGCCTACAGGGGGCTATGGCTACACCTTC
CASSQAPTGGYGYTF
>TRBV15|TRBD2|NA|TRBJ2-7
TGTGCCACCAGCATCAGACTAGCGGGAGTTGGACACGAGCAGTACTTC
CATSIRLAGVGHEQYF
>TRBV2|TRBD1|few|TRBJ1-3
TGTGCCAGCAAATTGACAGGGGGAAACACCATATATTTT
CASKLTGGNTIYF
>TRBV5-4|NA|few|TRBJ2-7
TGTGCCAGCAGCATCGGACAGAACTACGAGCAGTACTTC
CASSIGQNYEQYF
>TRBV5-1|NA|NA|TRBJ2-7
TGCGCCAGCAGCTTGAAGGAGAGCTACGAGCAGTACTTC
CASSLKESYEQYF
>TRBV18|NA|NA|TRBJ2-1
TGTGCCAGCTCACCGGGCAGGGGCTCCTACAATGAGCAGTTCTTC
CASSPGRGSYNEQFF
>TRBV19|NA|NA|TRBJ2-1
TGTGCCAGTAGTATAGCGGGACTCCCGTCCTACAATGAGCAGTTCTTC
CASSIAGLPSYNEQFF
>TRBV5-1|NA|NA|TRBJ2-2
TGCGCCAGCGGCCAAGGGGCGGGGACCACCGGGGAGCTGTTTTTT
CASGQGAGTTGELFF
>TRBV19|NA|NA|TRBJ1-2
TGTGCCAGTAGTATAGTAAAGGGAGAGTCCTATGGCTACACCTTC
CASSIVKGESYGYTF
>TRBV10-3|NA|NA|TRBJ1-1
TGTGCCATCAGTGATCCAGACATGAACACTGAAGCTTTCTTT
CAISDPDMNTEAFF
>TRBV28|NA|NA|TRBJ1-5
TGTGCCAGCAGTAACCCCCCAGGGGATCAGCCCCAGCATTTT
CASSNPPGDQPQHF
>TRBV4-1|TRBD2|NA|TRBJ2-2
TGCGCCAGCAGCCCGGGACTAAGGACCGGGGAGCTGTTTTTT
CASSPGLRTGELFF
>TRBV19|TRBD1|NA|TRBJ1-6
TGTGCCAGTAGTGTCACAGGGGTAGGTTCACCCCTCCACTTT
CASSVTGVGSPLHF
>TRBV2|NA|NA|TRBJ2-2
TGTGCCAGCAGCGGGAACACCGGGGAGCTGTTTTTT
CASSGNTGELFF
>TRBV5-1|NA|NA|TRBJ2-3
TGCGCCAGCAGCTTGGCCGGGCAGGGAATAGATACGCAGTATTTT
CASSLAGQGIDTQYF
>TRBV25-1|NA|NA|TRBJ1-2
TGTGCCAGCAGTGAACAGGGATTCCGGGGCTACACCTTC
CASSEQGFRGYTF
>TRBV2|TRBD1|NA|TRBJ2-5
TGTGCCAGCAGTTCACCGACAGGGGATTCCCAAGAGACCCAGTACTTC
CASSSPTGDSQETQYF
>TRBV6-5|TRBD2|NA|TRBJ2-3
TGTGCCAGCGGGCTAGCGGGAGGAACAGATACGCAGTATTTT
CASGLAGGTDTQYF
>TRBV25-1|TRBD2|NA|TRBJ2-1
TGTGCCAGCGATCCCGGGGCGGGAGGGCGGAATGAGCAGTTCTTC
CASDPGAGGRNEQFF